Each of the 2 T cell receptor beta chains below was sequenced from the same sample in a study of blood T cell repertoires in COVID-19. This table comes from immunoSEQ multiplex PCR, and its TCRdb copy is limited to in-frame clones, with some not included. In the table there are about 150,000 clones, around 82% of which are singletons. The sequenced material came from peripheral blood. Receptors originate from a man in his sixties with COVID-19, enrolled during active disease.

CDR3 in DNA: TGCGCCAGCAGCAAAAGACAGGGGCTCGGCTACACCTTC. Translated: CASSKRQGLGYTF. The rearrangement links TRBV5-1 to TRBJ1-2, with 8 bases identical to TRBD1. The CDR3 totals 13 residues. CDR1 is SGHRS and CDR2 is YFSETQ in the germline V gene. Trimming at V came to 4 bases and at J to 8 bases, leaving 7 bases not matched to a gene.

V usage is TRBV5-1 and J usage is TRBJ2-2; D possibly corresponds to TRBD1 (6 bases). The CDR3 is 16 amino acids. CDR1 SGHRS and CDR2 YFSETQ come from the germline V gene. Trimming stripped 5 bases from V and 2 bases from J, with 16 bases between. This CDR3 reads CASRPIQGINTGELFF. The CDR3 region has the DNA TGCGCCAGCAGACCAATTCAGGGGATAAACACCGGGGAGCTGTTTTTT.